Presented here are 7 T cell receptor beta chains from one specimen sequenced in a study of identical twins. MiXCR, run by TCRdb on the 5' RACE reads, gives a single entry per CDR3 protein. Altogether about 470,000 distinct CDR3 sequences are present, 20% to 25% being singletons, with the ten largest covering 2.9%. The same sample was also studied in work on T cells expressing NK-cell markers.

Specimen: CD4+ T cells sorted from blood. These receptors were obtained from a woman between 18 and 29 years old in good health.

This rearrangement joins TRBV2 to TRBJ2-3, with D possibly matching TRBD1 (6 bases). This CDR3 spans 15 amino acids. The V and J ends lost 4 bases and 1 base respectively, with 12 bases between them. Germline V CDR1 and CDR2: SNHLY, FYNNEI. CDR3 sequence reads: CASSGGRRGTDTQYF. The DNA for the CDR3 is TGTGCCAGCAGTGGGGGGCGGAGAGGCACAGATACGCAGTATTTT.

This clonotype occurred a few times. The chain has TRBV15 and TRBJ2-6; D unresolved. Germline assignment: CDR1 LNHNV and CDR2 YYDKDF (reference sequence). The CDR3 sequence is 15 residues long. The germline V and J ends were trimmed by 3 bases and 0 bases, with 6 bases remaining between them. The CDR3 spells CATSRGISGANVLTF. The CDR3 nucleotides are TGTGCCACCAGCAGGGGGATCTCTGGGGCCAACGTCCTGACTTTC. The full variable domain, its missing parts supplied by reference TRBV15 and TRBJ2-6, is DAMVIQNPRYQVTQFGKPVTLSCSQTLNHNVMYWYQQKSSQAPKLLFHYYDKDFNNEADTPDNFQSRRPNTSFCFLDIRSPGLGDTAMYLCATSRGISGANVLTFGAGSRLTVL.

This clonotype has only a few counts. The chain has TRBV20-1 and TRBJ2-5, with TRBD2 matching 13 bases. V was pared by 5 bases and J by 4 bases, with 4 bases of the junction left unmatched. This CDR3 region has 14 residues. CDR1 and CDR2 (germline): DFQATT, SNEGSKA (reference sequence). The CDR3 sequence: CSALLAGGGETQYF. CDR3 in DNA: TGCAGTGCTTTACTAGCGGGAGGGGGAGAGACCCAGTACTTC.

The sample holds many counts of this clonotype. The J gene is TRBJ2-1, the V gene TRBV5-1; 10 positions match TRBD2. Trimming took 4 bases from V and 4 from J; bases not matched to a gene: 5. The CDR3 loop spans 15 amino acids. Germline lookup yields CDR1 SGHRS and CDR2 YFSETQ. The CDR3 reads CASSLRTSGYNEQFF. The CDR3, as DNA: TGCGCCAGCAGCCTCCGGACTAGCGGATACAATGAGCAGTTCTTC. Filled out from reference TRBV5-1 and TRBJ2-1, the complete variable domain reads KAGVTQTPRYLIKTRGQQVTLSCSPISGHRSVSWYQQTPGQGLQFLFEYFSETQRNKGNFPGRFSGRQFSNSRSEMNVSTLELGDSALYLCASSLRTSGYNEQFFGPGTRLTVL.

This clonotype appeared a few times. V usage is TRBV7-3 and J usage is TRBJ2-3; D is possibly TRBD1 (6 bases). The V end was cut by 5 bases, the J end by 3 bases, with 6 bases between. The CDR3 is made up of 12 amino acids. The germline CDR1 and CDR2 sequences are SGHTA and FQGTGA. The CDR3 here is CASSTGTDTQYF. CDR3 DNA sequence: TGTGCCAGCAGCACAGGGACAGATACGCAGTATTTT.

The chain combines TRBV6-1 with TRBJ2-7; 7 bases agree with TRBD1. The germline V gene has CDR1 MNHNS and CDR2 SASEGT. V shed 8 bases, J shed 7 bases, and the junction held 11 bases outside the gene matches. The CDR3 is 13 residues long. This chain's CDR3 is CASGIDRVGEQYF. CDR3 bases: TGTGCCAGCGGAATTGACAGGGTGGGAGAGCAGTACTTC.

The chain combines TRBV10-3 with TRBJ2-1; TRBD2 agrees at 10 bases. J was trimmed by 9 bases and V by 3 bases; bases with no gene match: 8. Germline CDR1 ENHRY, CDR2 SYGVKD. This CDR3 region has 15 residues. The CDR3 DNA follows: TGTGCCATCAGTGACTCACAGCGGGGGGGCTTTGAGCAGTTCTTC. Translating it yields CAISDSQRGGFEQFF.